One sample yielded the 10 T cell receptor beta chains listed below, sequenced in a study of neurological immune-mediated disorders. Indicated time point: technical triplicate 2. MiXCR, run by TCRdb on the 5' RACE reads, gives a single entry per CDR3 protein. The table shows about 59,000 distinct CDR3 sequences, with less than 25% occurring only once. The sample consisted of PBMCs. The receptor source for this set is a man aged 55 to 70 with HTLV-1-associated myelopathy (HAM/TSP).

In its sample, this clonotype was seen many times. The chain links TRBV3-1 to TRBJ1-3, with D unresolved. Per the germline V gene, CDR1 is LGHDT and CDR2 is YNNKEL (reference sequence). Trimming stripped 0 bases from V and 3 bases from J, with 9 bases between. The CDR3 covers 15 residues. This CDR3 reads CASSQDPRNGNTIYF. The CDR3 region has the DNA TGTGCCAGCAGCCAAGACCCCAGGAATGGAAACACCATATATTTT.

The table lists this clonotype with many counts. The J gene is TRBJ2-4, the V gene TRBV15; the match to TRBD1 covers 9 bases. Germline CDR1 is LNHNV and CDR2 is YYDKDF (reference sequence). This CDR3 is 15 amino acids long. V was pared by 8 bases and J by 6 bases, with 11 bases of the junction left unmatched. The CDR3 is CATVPGQGGSNIQYF. Here the CDR3 DNA reads TGTGCCACCGTACCGGGACAGGGTGGCTCAAACATTCAGTACTTC.

This clonotype has at least ten counts. The chain links TRBV5-4 to TRBJ1-5; 8 nucleotides match TRBD1. V gave up 4 bases and J gave up 7 bases; unmatched junction bases: 7. The germline CDR1 and CDR2 sequences are SGHNT and YYREEE (reference sequence). The CDR3 length is 14 residues. The CDR3 reads CASSVQGAAQPQHF. Written as DNA, the CDR3 is TGTGCCAGCAGCGTCCAGGGGGCTGCACAGCCCCAGCATTTT.

This clonotype was detected only a few times. CDR3 sequence (DNA): TGTGCCAGCAGCCGGGGGGCCTCTTTGAAGACCCAGTACTTC. Translating it yields CASSRGASLKTQYF. The V gene is TRBV14, the J gene TRBJ2-5; D is possibly TRBD1 or TRBD2 (6 bases each). The CDR3 length is 14 residues. Germline V lookup: CDR1 SGHDN, CDR2 FVKESK. The germline V and J ends were trimmed by 4 bases and 6 bases, with 15 bases remaining between them.

The table lists this clonotype with a few counts. The V gene is TRBV20-1, the J gene TRBJ2-7, with 8 bases matching TRBD2. Per germline, CDR1 DFQATT and CDR2 SNEGSKA (reference sequence). The CDR3 is made up of 12 amino acids. The V segment lost 7 bases and the J segment 4 bases; nucleotides outside the gene matches: 6. In DNA form, the CDR3 reads TGCAGTGGCGGAGCTAGCGGGTACGAGCAGTACTTC. It codes for CSGGASGYEQYF.

Regarding this clonotype: A much larger clone is a single base away; this may be a read error. This chain connects TRBV5-1 to TRBJ2-7, with D hard to call. V lost 0 bases to trimming and J lost 5 bases, with 9 bases between them. The germline V gene encodes CDR1 SGHRS and CDR2 YFSETQ. There are 13 residues in the CDR3. Written as DNA, the CDR3 is TGCGCCAGCAGCTTGGTTGGGGTGGACGAGCAGTACTTC. Protein product: CASSLVGVDEQYF. Using reference TRBV5-1 and TRBJ2-7 for the parts outside the CDR3, the full variable domain is KAGVTQTPRYLIKTRGQQVTLSCSPISGHRSVSWYQQTPGQGLQFLFEYFSETQRNKGNFPGRFSGRQFSNSRSEMNVSTLELGDSALYLCASSLVGVDEQYFGPGTRLTVT.

This clonotype was seen repeatedly, ten times or more. The CDR3 loop reads CASSLALAGFHEQFF. The CDR3, as DNA: TGTGCCAGCAGCTTAGCGCTAGCGGGATTTCATGAGCAGTTCTTC. The rearrangement links TRBV7-2 to TRBJ2-1; 9 bases fit TRBD2. Germline assignment: CDR1 SGHTA and CDR2 FQGNSA. V was clipped by 0 bases and J by 8 bases; unmatched bases: 5. CDR3 length: 15 amino acids. The full variable domain, rest sourced from reference TRBV7-2 and TRBJ2-1, is GAGVSQSPSNKVTEKGKDVELRCDPISGHTALYWYRQSLGQGLEFLIYFQGNSAPDKSGLPSDRFSAERTGGSVSTLTIQRTQQEDSAVYLCASSLALAGFHEQFFGPGTRLTVL.

This clonotype was seen ten or more times. The V and J genes are TRBV29-1 and TRBJ2-5, with TRBD2 matching over 8 bases. CDR3 size: 16 residues. The V gene's germline CDR1 is SQVTM and CDR2 ANQGSEA. With V trimmed by 1 base and J by 2 bases, 9 bases remained unmatched. In DNA form, the CDR3 reads TGCAGCGTTGAAGGAGCGGGAGAGTCGGTACAAGAGACCCAGTACTTC. Its protein product is CSVEGAGESVQETQYF.

In this sample, this clonotype turned up many times. The chain has TRBV6-4 and TRBJ1-5, with D possibly TRBD1 on 6 matching bases. The CDR3 spans 14 residues. V was trimmed by 3 bases and J by 3 bases, leaving 9 bases between them. Looked up from germline, CDR1 is MRHNA and CDR2 is SNTAGT. DNA for the CDR3: TGTGCCAGCAGTGAGGACAGATACAATCAGCCCCAGCATTTT. Its protein is CASSEDRYNQPQHF.

This clonotype was seen many times. The chain links TRBV20-1 to TRBJ1-5; 9 nucleotides match TRBD1. Germline V gives CDR1 DFQATT, CDR2 SNEGSKA (reference sequence). The CDR3 contains 16 residues. V dropped 1 base and J dropped 6; count of bases not matched to a gene: 10. CDR3 sequence (DNA): TGCAGTGCTAGAGGGCTACGGGGACAGGGCTTTCAGCCCCAGCATTTT. Translation gives CSARGLRGQGFQPQHF.